The 3 T cell receptor beta chains in this list originate from one sample, sequenced in a study of blood T cell repertoires in COVID-19. Libraries were prepared by immunoSEQ multiplex PCR; TCRdb keeps only in-frame clonotypes and omits some of them. This sample has 150,000 to 160,000 clones, with 80% found just once. The sequenced sample was peripheral blood. The receptor source for this set is a man aged 55 to 69 with acute or convalescent COVID-19.

Details on this clone: An end of the junction differs from the germline gene, which may be a read error. J is TRBJ2-3 and V is TRBV3-1 (or the pseudogene TRBV3-2), with D unclear. Germline V gene lookup returns CDR1 LGHDT and CDR2 YNNKEL (reference sequence). CDR3 length: 12 residues. The CDR3 loop is CASSFGSSSLNF. In DNA, the CDR3 is TGTGCCAGCAGTTTCGGGTCCTCCTCTCTTAATTTT.

V gene TRBV18 combines with J gene TRBJ2-1; D might be TRBD2 (5 bases). This CDR3 has 17 amino acids. In germline, CDR1 is KGHSH, CDR2 LQKENI. V lost 0 bases and J 10 bases, leaving 22 bases between the germline ends. Here the CDR3 DNA reads TGTGCCAGCTCACCACCCGCGGGTGATGCTAGGACCAGGGAGCAGTTCTTC. It codes for CASSPPAGDARTREQFF.

The V and J genes are TRBV5-1 and TRBJ2-2; D perhaps matches TRBD2 (5 bases). CDR1 is SGHRS and CDR2 is YFSETQ in the germline V gene. The CDR3 runs 15 residues. The V end was cut by 1 base, the J end by 2 bases, with 9 bases between. CDR3 coding DNA: TGCGCCAGCAGCTTGCCTAGCCCTAACACCGGGGAGCTGTTTTTT. It specifies CASSLPSPNTGELFF.